This TCR beta chain was identified during a study of T cells in Graves' hyperthyroidism and ophthalmopathy. Findings of the study overall: A median about 7 months before onset, the model predicted ophthalmopathy.

Concerning this clonotype: Its matching antigen is unknown.

Unmatched junction bases numbered 6, after V lost 5 bases and J lost 1 base. Germline-derived CDR1 and CDR2 are SGHDT and YYEEEE. This CDR3 has 15 amino acids. The study defined stable Graves' hyperthyroidism as no ophthalmopathy progression within 18 months. Exclusion of patients followed from uncontrolled infection, other autoimmune disease, pregnancy or lactation. RNA transcripts were the template for amplifying TCR beta CDR3 regions. HTBI primers drove first-round RT-PCR of the TCR CDR3. TCRdb reanalysed the multiplex PCR reads using MiXCR and keeps one entry per CDR3 protein. The sample yields 550,000 to 800,000 distinct CDR3 sequences, roughly 17% seen once.

This TCR was sampled from a man in his forties or fifties with Graves' hyperthyroidism. The chain carries TRBV5-6 and TRBJ2-5; 9 nucleotides agree with TRBD2. The sequencing input was blood. The CDR3 DNA reads as TGTGCCAGCAGTCGTAGCGGGAGTTCCCAAGAGACCCAGTACTTC. Its translation: CASSRSGSSQETQYF. Full variable domain (missing parts from reference TRBV5-6 and TRBJ2-5): DAGVTQSPTHLIKTRGQQVTLRCSPKSGHDTVSWYQQALGQGPQFIFQYYEEEERQRGNFPDRFSGHQFPNYSSELNVNALLLGDSALYLCASSRSGSSQETQYFGPGTRLLVL.